The clone carrying this T cell receptor (beta chain) was seen a single time. What it binds is not known. The study gave focal radiation plus ipilimumab CTLA-4 blockade to patients with chemo-refractory metastatic non-small-cell lung cancer. The data belong to a study of radiotherapy plus CTLA-4 blockade in lung cancer. Study overall: Objective responses emerged in over 15% of patients, and 25% to 40% attained disease control. General study points: The best prediction of response reportedly came from early blood T cell clone dynamics, with interferon-beta. In blood, tumor-derived TCR clones expanded after radiotherapy plus ipilimumab.

TCRdb keeps only in-frame clones here, not all; method: immunoSEQ multiplex PCR. Among roughly 30,000 clones listed, about 75% were seen once. The sample was peripheral blood, taken from a patient treated with radiotherapy plus ipilimumab. The clonotype was recovered from a human donor with non-small cell lung cancer that progressed on radiotherapy plus ipilimumab.

CDR3 in amino acids: CASCDSPYNEQFF. The DNA of the CDR3 is TGTGCCAGTTGCGATAGTCCCTACAATGAGCAGTTCTTC. V and J are TRBV19 and TRBJ2-1, with no clear D. V was clipped by 8 bases and J by 2 bases, with 10 bases between them. This CDR3 has 13 residues. Germline lookup yields CDR1 LNHDA and CDR2 SQIVND (reference sequence).